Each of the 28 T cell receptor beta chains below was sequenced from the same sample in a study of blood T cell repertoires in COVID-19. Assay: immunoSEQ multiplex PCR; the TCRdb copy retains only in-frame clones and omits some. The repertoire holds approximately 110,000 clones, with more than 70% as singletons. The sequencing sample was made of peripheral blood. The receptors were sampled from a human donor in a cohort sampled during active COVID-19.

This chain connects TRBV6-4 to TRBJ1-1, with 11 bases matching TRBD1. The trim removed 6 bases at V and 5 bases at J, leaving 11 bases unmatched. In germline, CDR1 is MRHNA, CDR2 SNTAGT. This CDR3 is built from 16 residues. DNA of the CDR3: TGTGCCAGCAGCTTAGAATACCGGGACAGGGGGACTGAAGCTTTCTTT. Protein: CASSLEYRDRGTEAFF.

CDR3 residues: CASGPRVSNTEAFF. DNA for the CDR3: TGTGCTAGTGGCCCGAGGGTTTCGAACACTGAAGCTTTCTTT. The V and J genes are TRBV12-5 and TRBJ1-1; no reliable D call. Germline lookup yields CDR1 LGHNT and CDR2 FRNRAP. V shed 6 bases and J shed 1 base, with 12 bases lying between them. CDR3 size: 14 residues. The complete variable domain, with remaining parts taken from reference TRBV12-5 and TRBJ1-1, reads DARVTQTPRHKVTEMGQEVTMRCQPILGHNTVFWYRQTMMQGLELLAYFRNRAPLDDSGMPKDRFSAEMPDATLATLKIQPSEPRDSAVYFCASGPRVSNTEAFFGQGTRLTVV.

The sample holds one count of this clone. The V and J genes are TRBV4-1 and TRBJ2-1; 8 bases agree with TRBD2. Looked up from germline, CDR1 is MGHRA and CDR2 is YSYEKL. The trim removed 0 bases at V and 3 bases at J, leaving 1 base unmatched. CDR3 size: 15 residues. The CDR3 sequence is CASSQDTSGYNEQFF. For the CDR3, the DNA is TGCGCCAGCAGCCAAGATACTAGCGGCTACAATGAGCAGTTCTTC.

CDR3: CASSSDRASSYNEQFF. The CDR3 coding sequence is TGTGCCAGCAGTTCGGACAGGGCCTCCTCCTACAATGAGCAGTTCTTC. The V gene is TRBV6-2 or TRBV6-3, the J gene TRBJ2-1, with 8 bases aligning to TRBD1. V trimming: 4 bases; J trimming: 0 bases; junction bases outside the gene matches: 5. This CDR3 has 16 residues. Per germline, CDR1 MNHEY and CDR2 SVGEGT.

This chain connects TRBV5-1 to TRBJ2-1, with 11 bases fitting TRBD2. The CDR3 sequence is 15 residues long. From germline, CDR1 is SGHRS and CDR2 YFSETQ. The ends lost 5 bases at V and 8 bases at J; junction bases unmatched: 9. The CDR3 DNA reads TGCGCCAGCAGAGAGGGGACTAGCGGTAGCGATGAGCAGTTCTTC. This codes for CASREGTSGSDEQFF.

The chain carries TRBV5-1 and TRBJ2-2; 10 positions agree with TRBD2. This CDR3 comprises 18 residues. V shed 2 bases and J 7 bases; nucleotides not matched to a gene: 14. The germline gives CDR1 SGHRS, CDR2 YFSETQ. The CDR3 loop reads CASSLVASGSFPGGELFF. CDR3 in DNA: TGCGCCAGCAGCTTAGTCGCTAGCGGGAGTTTTCCTGGCGGGGAGCTGTTTTTT.

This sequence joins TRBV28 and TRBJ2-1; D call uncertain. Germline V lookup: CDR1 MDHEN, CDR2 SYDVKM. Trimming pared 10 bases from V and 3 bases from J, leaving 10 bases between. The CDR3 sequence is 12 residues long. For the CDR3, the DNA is TGTGCCACCCTTGAGGTCTACAATGAGCAGTTCTTC. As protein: CATLEVYNEQFF.

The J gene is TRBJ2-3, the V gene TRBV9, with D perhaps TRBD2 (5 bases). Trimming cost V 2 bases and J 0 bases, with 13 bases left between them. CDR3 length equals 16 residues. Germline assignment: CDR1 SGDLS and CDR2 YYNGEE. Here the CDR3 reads CASSVGRQLSTDTQYF. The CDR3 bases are TGTGCCAGCAGCGTTGGGAGACAACTAAGCACAGATACGCAGTATTTT. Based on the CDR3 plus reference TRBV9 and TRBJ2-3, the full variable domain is DSGVTQTPKHLITATGQRVTLRCSPRSGDLSVYWYQQSLDQGLQFLIQYYNGEERAKGNILERFSAQQFPDLHSELNLSSLELGDSALYFCASSVGRQLSTDTQYFGPGTRLTVL.

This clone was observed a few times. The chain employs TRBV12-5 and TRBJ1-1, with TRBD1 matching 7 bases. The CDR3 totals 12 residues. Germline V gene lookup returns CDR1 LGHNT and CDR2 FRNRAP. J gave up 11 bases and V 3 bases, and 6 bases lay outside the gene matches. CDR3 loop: CASGFETGPAFF. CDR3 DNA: TGTGCTAGTGGTTTCGAGACAGGGCCGGCTTTCTTT.

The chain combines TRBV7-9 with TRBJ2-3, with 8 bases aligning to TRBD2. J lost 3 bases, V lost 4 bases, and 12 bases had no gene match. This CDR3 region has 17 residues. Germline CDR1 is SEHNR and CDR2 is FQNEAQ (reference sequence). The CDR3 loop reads CASSSIAGPLGTDTQYF. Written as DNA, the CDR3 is TGTGCCAGCAGCTCCATAGCGGGACCGCTAGGGACAGATACGCAGTATTTT. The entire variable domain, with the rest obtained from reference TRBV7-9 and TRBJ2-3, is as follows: DTGVSQNPRHKITKRGQNVTFRCDPISEHNRLYWYRQTLGQGPEFLTYFQNEAQLEKSRLLSDRFSAERPKGSFSTLEIQRTEQGDSAMYLCASSSIAGPLGTDTQYFGPGTRLTVL.

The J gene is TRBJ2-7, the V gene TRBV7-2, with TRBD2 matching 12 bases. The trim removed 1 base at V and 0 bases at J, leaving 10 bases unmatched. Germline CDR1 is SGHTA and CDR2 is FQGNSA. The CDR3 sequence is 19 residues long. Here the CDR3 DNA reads TGTGCCAGCAGCTTAGTTAAGACTAGCGGGAGCCCAAGCTCCTACGAGCAGTACTTC. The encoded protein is CASSLVKTSGSPSSYEQYF.

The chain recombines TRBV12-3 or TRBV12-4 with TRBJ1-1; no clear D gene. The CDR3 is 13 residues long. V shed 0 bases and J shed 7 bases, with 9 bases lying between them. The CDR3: CASSLARNYEAFF. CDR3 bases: TGTGCCAGCAGTTTAGCGCGGAACTATGAAGCTTTCTTT.

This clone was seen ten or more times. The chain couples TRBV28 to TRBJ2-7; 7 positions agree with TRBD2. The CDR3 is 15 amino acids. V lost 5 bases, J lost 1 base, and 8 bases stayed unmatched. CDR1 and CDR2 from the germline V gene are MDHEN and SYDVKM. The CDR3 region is CASSLSGIGSYEQYF. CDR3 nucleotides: TGTGCCAGCAGTCTCAGCGGGATTGGGTCCTACGAGCAGTACTTC.

CDR3 bases: TGTGCCAGCAGCGTAGACCCAGGTTTCGAAGAGACCCAGTACTTC. It codes for CASSVDPGFEETQYF. The gene calls are TRBV9 and TRBJ2-5; D uncertain. V gave up 0 bases and J gave up 3 bases, with 12 bases separating them. From germline, CDR1 is SGDLS and CDR2 YYNGEE. This CDR3 is 15 amino acids long.

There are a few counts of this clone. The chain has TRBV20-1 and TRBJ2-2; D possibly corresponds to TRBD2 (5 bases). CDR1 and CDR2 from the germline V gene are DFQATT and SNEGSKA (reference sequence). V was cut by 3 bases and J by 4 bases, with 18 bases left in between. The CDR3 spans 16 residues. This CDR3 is CSASSSRAPFTGELFF. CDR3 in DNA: TGCAGTGCTAGTTCTTCGCGGGCGCCTTTCACCGGGGAGCTGTTTTTT.

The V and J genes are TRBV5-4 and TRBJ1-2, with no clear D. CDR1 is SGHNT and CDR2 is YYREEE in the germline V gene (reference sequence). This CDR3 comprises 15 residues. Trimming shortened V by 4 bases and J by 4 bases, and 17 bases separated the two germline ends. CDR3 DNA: TGTGCCAGCAGCGGGCTCTTAGGAGGGATCTATGGCTACACCTTC. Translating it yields CASSGLLGGIYGYTF.

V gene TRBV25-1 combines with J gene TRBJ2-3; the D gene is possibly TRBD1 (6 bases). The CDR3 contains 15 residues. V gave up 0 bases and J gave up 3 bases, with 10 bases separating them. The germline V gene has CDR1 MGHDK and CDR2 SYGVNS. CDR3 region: CASSEYGTRTDTQYF. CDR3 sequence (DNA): TGTGCCAGCAGTGAATATGGGACAAGAACAGATACGCAGTATTTT.

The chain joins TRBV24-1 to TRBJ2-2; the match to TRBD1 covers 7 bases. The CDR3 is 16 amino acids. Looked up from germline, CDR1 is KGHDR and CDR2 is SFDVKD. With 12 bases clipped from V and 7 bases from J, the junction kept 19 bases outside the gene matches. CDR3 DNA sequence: TGTGCCGCTGCACCCGGGACAGAGAATCTTCGCGGGGAGCTGTTTTTT. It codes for CAAAPGTENLRGELFF.

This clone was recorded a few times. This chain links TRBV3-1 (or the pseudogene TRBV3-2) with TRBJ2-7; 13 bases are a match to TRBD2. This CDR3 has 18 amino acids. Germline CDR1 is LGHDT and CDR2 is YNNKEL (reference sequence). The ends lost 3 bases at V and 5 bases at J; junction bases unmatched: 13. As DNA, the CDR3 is TGTGCCAGCAGCCACGGACTAGCGGGAGCAGTTCCGAGCCACGAGCAGTACTTC. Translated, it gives CASSHGLAGAVPSHEQYF.

The CDR3 DNA is TGTGCCACCAGTGATATTCGGACAGTGGGTGACTACAATGAGCAGTTCTTC. The encoded protein is CATSDIRTVGDYNEQFF. The rearrangement joins TRBV24-1 to TRBJ2-1, with D perhaps matching TRBD1 (6 bases). Germline CDR1 reads KGHDR; CDR2 reads SFDVKD. The V end was cut by 3 bases, the J end by 3 bases, with 17 bases between. The CDR3 contains 17 residues.

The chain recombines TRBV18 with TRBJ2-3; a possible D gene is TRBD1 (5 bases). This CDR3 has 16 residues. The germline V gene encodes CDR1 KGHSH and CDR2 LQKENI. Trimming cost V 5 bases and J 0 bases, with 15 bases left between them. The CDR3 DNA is TGTGCCAGCTCAACTGACAGCTTAGCTAGCACAGATACGCAGTATTTT. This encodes CASSTDSLASTDTQYF.

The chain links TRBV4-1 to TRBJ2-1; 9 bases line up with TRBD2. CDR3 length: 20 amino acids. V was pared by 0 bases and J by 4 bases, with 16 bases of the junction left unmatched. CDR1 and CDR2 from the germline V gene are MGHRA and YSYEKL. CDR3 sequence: CASSQDTASGTRALYNEQFF. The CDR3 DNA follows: TGCGCCAGCAGCCAAGATACGGCTAGCGGGACCCGCGCGCTATACAATGAGCAGTTCTTC.

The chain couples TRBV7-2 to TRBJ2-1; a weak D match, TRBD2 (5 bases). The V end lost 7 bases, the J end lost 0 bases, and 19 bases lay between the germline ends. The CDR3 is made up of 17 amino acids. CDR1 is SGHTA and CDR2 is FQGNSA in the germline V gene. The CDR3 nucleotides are TGTGCCAGCAATCTCCGCGCCGCTGGGAGCTCCTACAATGAGCAGTTCTTC. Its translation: CASNLRAAGSSYNEQFF.

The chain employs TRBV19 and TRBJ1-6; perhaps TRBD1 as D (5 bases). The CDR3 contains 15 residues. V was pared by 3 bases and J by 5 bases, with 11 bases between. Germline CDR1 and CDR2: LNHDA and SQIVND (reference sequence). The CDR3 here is CASSIMGGDNSPLHF. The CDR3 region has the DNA TGTGCCAGTAGTATTATGGGGGGGGATAATTCACCCCTCCACTTT.

The DNA for the CDR3 is TGTGCCAGCAGTGAATCGCTAGGCAATCAGCCCCAGCATTTT. The encoded protein is CASSESLGNQPQHF. The rearrangement uses TRBV6-1 and TRBJ1-5; D gene unclear. The CDR3 loop spans 14 amino acids. CDR1 is MNHNS, CDR2 SASEGT, per germline. V lost 2 bases to trimming and J lost 2 bases, with 7 bases between them.

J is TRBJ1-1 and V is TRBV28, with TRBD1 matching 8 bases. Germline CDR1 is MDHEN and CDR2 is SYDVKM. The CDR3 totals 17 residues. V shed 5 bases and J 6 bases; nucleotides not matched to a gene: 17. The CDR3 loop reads CASSPSRTGPERAEAFF. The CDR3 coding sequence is TGTGCCAGCAGTCCCTCCAGGACAGGGCCTGAACGGGCTGAAGCTTTCTTT.

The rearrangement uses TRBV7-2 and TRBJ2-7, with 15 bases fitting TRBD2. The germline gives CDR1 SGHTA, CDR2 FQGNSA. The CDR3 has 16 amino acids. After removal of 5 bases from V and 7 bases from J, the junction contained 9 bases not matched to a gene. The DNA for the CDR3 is TGTGCCAGCAGCCGGGGACTAGCGGGAGGCTCGGGTGAGCAGTACTTC. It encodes CASSRGLAGGSGEQYF.

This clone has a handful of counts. The CDR3 DNA is TGTGCCAGCAGCTCTAGCGGGAGGGCACTACAGAGGTCTCGGGAGCAGTACTTC. As protein: CASSSSGRALQRSREQYF. This rearrangement joins TRBV11-2 to TRBJ2-7; 12 bases match TRBD2. The J segment lost 7 bases and the V segment lost 4 bases, leaving 17 bases of the junction unmatched. Germline CDR1 SGHAT, CDR2 FQNNGV. The length of the CDR3 is 18 residues.